The 32 T cell receptor beta chains given below trace back to one sample, sequenced in a study of T cell responses to AZD1222 COVID-19 vaccine. Profiled with immunoSEQ multiplex PCR; TCRdb holds only in-frame clones, not every one. The repertoire holds some 110,000 clones, with around nine tenths as singletons. This specimen consisted of peripheral blood, obtained 28 days after the second AZD1222 dose. Receptors originate from an adult who received the AZD1222 COVID-19 vaccine.

The V and J genes are TRBV10-3 and TRBJ1-2, with TRBD1 as a possible D gene (5 bases). The CDR3 has 14 residues. Germline-derived CDR1 and CDR2 are ENHRY and SYGVKD. V lost 4 bases, J lost 4 bases, and 13 bases lay in between. CDR3 sequence reads: CAISGGGVSYGYTF. CDR3 bases: TGTGCCATCAGTGGGGGAGGGGTGAGCTATGGCTACACCTTC.

The rearrangement links TRBV29-1 to TRBJ2-2, with TRBD2 as a possible D gene (5 bases). V was pared by 4 bases and J by 7 bases, with 7 bases between. This CDR3 is built from 11 residues. Germline V gene lookup returns CDR1 SQVTM and CDR2 ANQGSEA. CDR3 sequence (DNA): TGCAGCGTTGGGGGAGTCGGGGAGCTGTTTTTT. Translating it yields CSVGGVGELFF.

This chain uses TRBV14 with TRBJ1-2, with 7 nucleotides matching TRBD1. The V gene end was trimmed by 5 bases and the J gene end by 6 bases; junction bases not matched to a gene: 15. The length of the CDR3 is 16 residues. Germline V gene lookup returns CDR1 SGHDN and CDR2 FVKESK. CDR3 coding DNA: TGTGCCAGCAGCTCCTCTGGACAGGAGAGGACCCATGGCTACACCTTC. This encodes CASSSSGQERTHGYTF.

The chain couples TRBV4-2 to TRBJ2-5, with a possible D match to TRBD2 (5 bases). The CDR3 is made up of 14 amino acids. From germline, CDR1 is LGHNA and CDR2 YNFKEQ. V was clipped by 1 base and J by 0 bases, with 6 bases between them. DNA for the CDR3: TGTGCCAGCAGCCAAGTCGGGGACCAAGAGACCCAGTACTTC. Translated, it gives CASSQVGDQETQYF.

The chain recombines TRBV10-1 with TRBJ1-1; weak D call: TRBD1 (6 bases). V was pared by 6 bases and J by 0 bases, with 11 bases between. The CDR3 totals 14 residues. Germline loops: CDR1 WNHNN, CDR2 SYGVQD (reference sequence). The CDR3 spells CASRTGSMNTEAFF. CDR3 DNA: TGCGCCAGCAGGACAGGCTCAATGAACACTGAAGCTTTCTTT.

This chain links TRBV7-3 with TRBJ2-3, with D possibly matching TRBD2 (6 bases). Germline assignment: CDR1 SGHTA and CDR2 FQGTGA. Trimming stripped 6 bases from V and 1 base from J, with 8 bases between. The CDR3 contains 13 residues. The CDR3 loop reads CASRASGTDTQYF. Written as DNA, the CDR3 is TGTGCCAGCAGGGCTAGCGGCACAGATACGCAGTATTTT.

This chain uses TRBV5-6 with TRBJ1-1, with 8 nucleotides matching TRBD1. Germline-derived CDR1 and CDR2 are SGHDT and YYEEEE. Trimming removed 4 bases from V and 4 bases from J; junction bases left unmatched: 6. The CDR3 sequence is 14 residues long. This chain's CDR3 is CASSGTGGSTEAFF. As DNA, the CDR3 is TGTGCCAGCAGCGGCACAGGGGGAAGCACTGAAGCTTTCTTT.

This clone was counted only a few times. The chain has TRBV19 and TRBJ2-3; 7 nucleotides match TRBD2. V dropped 4 bases and J dropped 5; count of bases not matched to a gene: 6. This CDR3 is built from 14 residues. Germline loops: CDR1 LNHDA, CDR2 SQIVND (reference sequence). In DNA form, the CDR3 reads TGTGCCAGTAGTACCACAAGGACTAGAGATACGCAGTATTTT. Translating it yields CASSTTRTRDTQYF.

The chain links TRBV7-9 to TRBJ1-3; D remains ambiguous. This CDR3 is 10 amino acids long. The germline V and J ends were trimmed by 5 bases and 4 bases, with 0 bases remaining between them. Germline CDR1 and CDR2: SEHNR and FQNEAQ (reference sequence). CDR3 protein: CASSGNTIYF. For the CDR3, the DNA is TGTGCCAGCAGCGGAAACACCATATATTTT.

The chain joins TRBV10-3 to TRBJ1-5, with 7 positions matching TRBD1. The V gene's germline CDR1 is ENHRY and CDR2 SYGVKD. V dropped 2 bases and J dropped 7; count of bases not matched to a gene: 11. The CDR3 extends over 16 amino acids. The CDR3 coding sequence is TGTGCCATCAGTGAGACCCGGGACAGTCTAGGCCAGCCCCAGCATTTT. Its protein is CAISETRDSLGQPQHF.

This chain links TRBV4-3 with TRBJ2-4, with TRBD2 identical over 10 bases. The CDR3 extends over 17 amino acids. V gave up 0 bases and J gave up 2 bases; unmatched junction bases: 4. Germline-derived CDR1 and CDR2 are LGHNA and YSLEER. CDR3 amino acids: CASSQEISGRPKNIQYF. The CDR3, as DNA: TGCGCCAGCAGCCAAGAGATTAGCGGGAGGCCCAAAAACATTCAGTACTTC.

The chain uses TRBV30 and TRBJ2-2, with TRBD1 matching 8 bases. Germline CDR1 and CDR2: GTSNPN and SVGIG (reference sequence). V lost 4 bases to trimming and J lost 1 base; unmatched junction nucleotides: 8. The CDR3 contains 16 residues. The CDR3 DNA sequence: TGTGCCTGGAAGGGGGACGACAGGGGGAACACCGGGGAGCTGTTTTTT. Its translation is CAWKGDDRGNTGELFF. Filled out from reference TRBV30 and TRBJ2-2, the complete variable domain reads SQTIHQWPATLVQPVGSPLSLECTVEGTSNPNLYWYRQAAGRGLQLLFYSVGIGQISSEVPQNLSASRPQDRQFILSSKKLLLSDSGFYLCAWKGDDRGNTGELFFGEGSRLTVL.

This chain uses TRBV25-1 with TRBJ2-7, with 8 positions matching TRBD2. Germline V gives CDR1 MGHDK, CDR2 SYGVNS. V shed 7 bases, J shed 7 bases, and the junction held 6 bases outside the gene matches. The CDR3 spans 12 residues. The CDR3 DNA reads TGTGCCAGCAAGGTTCTAGCGGGTGAGCAGTACTTC. This encodes CASKVLAGEQYF.

This chain uses TRBV7-3 with TRBJ2-1, with D possibly TRBD1 on 5 matching bases. The CDR3 is 14 amino acids. CDR1 is SGHTA and CDR2 is FQGTGA in the germline V gene. V dropped 2 bases and J dropped 7 bases, with 12 bases sitting between them. CDR3 sequence: CASSLSGRVNEQFF. The CDR3 region has the DNA TGTGCCAGCAGCTTATCAGGCAGGGTGAATGAGCAGTTCTTC.

This clone was recorded a few times. The rearrangement links TRBV10-1 to TRBJ2-5; maybe TRBD1 (5 bases). This CDR3 contains 14 residues. V was trimmed by 11 bases and J by 5 bases, leaving 21 bases between them. CDR1 and CDR2 (germline): WNHNN, SYGVQD (reference sequence). The CDR3 nucleotides are TGCGCCCGGTCAGGGTTATCCCCCGTTGAGACCCAGTACTTC. Amino acid sequence: CARSGLSPVETQYF.

This clone has a handful of counts. The chain links TRBV7-3 to TRBJ2-2, with D hard to call. The CDR3 spans 12 residues. V dropped 3 bases and J dropped 1 base, with 0 bases sitting between them. Germline loops: CDR1 SGHTA, CDR2 FQGTGA. CDR3 DNA sequence: TGTGCCAGCAGCTTGAACACCGGGGAGCTGTTTTTT. Amino acid sequence: CASSLNTGELFF.

This chain links TRBV18 with TRBJ2-2; 9 bases are shared with TRBD1. Germline V CDR1 and CDR2: KGHSH, LQKENI. V was pared by 1 base and J by 4 bases, with 4 bases of the junction left unmatched. The CDR3 extends over 16 amino acids. CDR3 sequence reads: CASSPRGTGSTGELFF. The CDR3 DNA is TGTGCCAGCTCACCACGGGGGACAGGGAGCACCGGGGAGCTGTTTTTT.

The V gene is TRBV7-2, the J gene TRBJ2-3; 9 bases are a match to TRBD2. V gave up 4 bases and J gave up 6 bases; unmatched junction bases: 8. The CDR3 is 15 residues long. The germline gives CDR1 SGHTA, CDR2 FQGNSA. CDR3 protein: CASSSPGLARDTQYF. The CDR3 DNA reads as TGTGCCAGCAGCTCCCCGGGACTAGCAAGGGATACGCAGTATTTT.

This rearrangement joins TRBV28 to TRBJ1-6; 7 bases align to TRBD1. V trimming: 5 bases; J trimming: 4 bases; junction bases outside the gene matches: 5. Germline CDR1 MDHEN, CDR2 SYDVKM. This CDR3 has 15 residues. CDR3 sequence (DNA): TGTGCCAGCAGTGGGGACAGTAATTATAATTCACCCCTCCACTTT. Protein sequence: CASSGDSNYNSPLHF.

The CDR3 here is CASSPTRDRDYNEQFF. The DNA for the CDR3 is TGTGCCAGCAGCCCGACCCGGGACAGGGACTACAATGAGCAGTTCTTC. The chain has TRBV5-4 and TRBJ2-1, with TRBD1 matching 9 bases. The J segment lost 3 bases and the V segment lost 4 bases, leaving 8 bases of the junction unmatched. Germline CDR1 SGHNT, CDR2 YYREEE (reference sequence). This CDR3 comprises 16 residues.

This chain connects TRBV18 to TRBJ1-5, with D tentatively TRBD1 (5 bases). Germline V CDR1 and CDR2: KGHSH, LQKENI. The V gene lost 0 bases and the J gene lost 7 bases, with 19 bases spanning the gap. CDR3 size: 17 residues. The CDR3 region has the DNA TGTGCCAGCTCACCACCTAAACCGGGAAGGGGAGGCCAGCCCCAGCATTTT. Translating it yields CASSPPKPGRGGQPQHF.

CDR3 loop: CASRTGRADTGELFF. CDR3 sequence (DNA): TGTGCCAGCCGCACCGGACGGGCCGACACCGGGGAGCTGTTTTTT. V usage is TRBV27 and J usage is TRBJ2-2, with D uncertain. Trimming pared 8 bases from V and 3 bases from J, leaving 16 bases between. Germline CDR1 reads MNHEY; CDR2 reads SMNVEV (reference sequence). This CDR3 contains 15 residues.

This clone was counted between two and nine times. The genes are TRBV7-2 and TRBJ1-3, with D uncertain. Germline CDR1 and CDR2: SGHTA and FQGNSA. Deletions cut 4 bases from V and 1 base from J, with 14 bases between. The length of the CDR3 is 16 residues. CDR3 sequence (DNA): TGTGCCAGCAGCTCCCTCGGACCGGGATCTGGAAACACCATATATTTT. It yields the protein CASSSLGPGSGNTIYF.

This clone was observed a single time. The chain carries TRBV6-2 or TRBV6-3 and TRBJ2-4, with D unresolved. The CDR3 runs to 13 residues. Germline-derived CDR1 and CDR2 are MNHEY and SVGEGT. V was clipped by 3 bases and J by 9 bases, with 12 bases between them. CDR3 in DNA: TGTGCCAGCAGTTATGAATCAGGTACCATTCAGTACTTC. Its translation: CASSYESGTIQYF.

This chain joins TRBV7-9 and TRBJ2-4; 7 bases are a match to TRBD1. Germline V lookup: CDR1 SEHNR, CDR2 FQNEAQ (reference sequence). This CDR3 contains 14 residues. Losses at the gene ends were 5 bases for V and 10 bases for J; bases not matched to a gene: 11. The CDR3 DNA reads TGTGCCAGCAGCCCACCCGGGCCCAGGGGGATTCAGTACTTC. Translated, it gives CASSPPGPRGIQYF. The full variable domain, with the rest looked up from reference TRBV7-9 and TRBJ2-4, is DTGVSQNPRHKITKRGQNVTFRCDPISEHNRLYWYRQTLGQGPEFLTYFQNEAQLEKSRLLSDRFSAERPKGSFSTLEIQRTEQGDSAMYLCASSPPGPRGIQYFGAGTRLSVL.

The chain has TRBV18 and TRBJ2-1, with D perhaps TRBD1 (5 bases). Germline values: CDR1 KGHSH, CDR2 LQKENI. Trimming removed 3 bases at V and 0 bases at J, with 9 bases between. This CDR3 is 15 amino acids long. The CDR3: CASSPGASSYNEQFF. The DNA of the CDR3 is TGTGCCAGCTCACCTGGGGCTAGCTCCTACAATGAGCAGTTCTTC.

The rearrangement links TRBV10-3 to TRBJ2-5; 9 bases map to TRBD2. The CDR3 totals 16 residues. CDR1 is ENHRY, CDR2 SYGVKD, per germline. Losses at the gene ends were 6 bases for V and 5 bases for J; bases not matched to a gene: 13. Here the CDR3 reads CAIRGSGSGSRETQYF. CDR3 in DNA: TGTGCCATCAGGGGGTCGGGTAGCGGGAGTCGCGAGACCCAGTACTTC.

V and J are TRBV4-1 and TRBJ1-2, with TRBD1 identical over 12 bases. V trimming: 2 bases; J trimming: 8 bases; junction bases outside the gene matches: 6. This CDR3 spans 15 amino acids. Germline CDR1 MGHRA, CDR2 YSYEKL. CDR3 DNA: TGCGCCAGCAGCCAACCGGGACAGGGGGCGAGGGGCTACACCTTC. The encoded protein is CASSQPGQGARGYTF.

This clone came up once. The CDR3 sequence: CASSPDSGGIPYEQYF. The CDR3 DNA reads as TGCGCCAGCAGCCCGGACTCGGGGGGCATCCCCTACGAGCAGTACTTC. The chain combines TRBV5-1 with TRBJ2-7, with TRBD2 as a possible D gene (7 bases). CDR1 is SGHRS, CDR2 YFSETQ, per germline. This CDR3 is 16 amino acids long. Between the trimmed V and J ends, which lost 4 bases and 2 bases, there was a span of 19 bases. The variable domain in full, completed from reference TRBV5-1 and TRBJ2-7, reads KAGVTQTPRYLIKTRGQQVTLSCSPISGHRSVSWYQQTPGQGLQFLFEYFSETQRNKGNFPGRFSGRQFSNSRSEMNVSTLELGDSALYLCASSPDSGGIPYEQYFGPGTRLTVT.

The J gene is TRBJ2-1, the V gene TRBV4-3; D ambiguous. Trimming left V 0 bases short and J 4 bases short, with 10 bases between. CDR1 and CDR2 (germline): LGHNA, YSLEER. The CDR3 length is 15 residues. As DNA, the CDR3 is TGCGCCAGCAGCCAAGAAAAATCCGAATACAATGAGCAGTTCTTC. Translation: CASSQEKSEYNEQFF.

V gene TRBV19 combines with J gene TRBJ2-7; 7 positions match TRBD1. Germline CDR1 LNHDA, CDR2 SQIVND (reference sequence). With V trimmed by 4 bases and J by 4 bases, 10 bases remained unmatched. This CDR3 region has 15 residues. The CDR3 protein is CASSKAGTEIYEQYF. The CDR3, as DNA: TGTGCCAGTAGTAAAGCCGGGACAGAGATTTACGAGCAGTACTTC.

This clone appeared a single time. The gene calls are TRBV28 and TRBJ1-4, with a possible D match to TRBD1 (5 bases). This CDR3 comprises 16 residues. Per the germline V gene, CDR1 is MDHEN and CDR2 is SYDVKM. Trimming left V 4 bases short and J 5 bases short, with 17 bases between. Here the CDR3 reads CASSSHPGRGNEKLFF. DNA for the CDR3: TGTGCCAGCAGTTCCCATCCGGGTAGGGGAAATGAAAAACTGTTTTTT.